One sample yielded the 10 T cell receptor beta chains listed below, sequenced in a study of cytomegalovirus exposure and HLA in healthy donors. It was with 60 Vbeta and 13 Jbeta primers that the PCR ran. Using immunoSEQ multiplex PCR, the repertoire was profiled, and TCRdb retains in-frame clones only, with some absent. This sample has roughly 100,000 clones, with roughly 13% found just once. The sequenced sample consisted of PBMCs. Receptors were obtained from a man aged 40-55 years in good health and CMV-seropositive.

The chain uses TRBV6-5 and TRBJ1-1; 7 positions match TRBD1. The CDR3 covers 13 residues. Losses at the gene ends were 8 bases for V and 5 bases for J; bases not matched to a gene: 8. From germline, CDR1 is MNHEY and CDR2 SVGAGI. CDR3 residues: CASSLTGRTEAFF. The DNA of the CDR3 is TGTGCCAGCTCCCTGACAGGGAGGACTGAAGCTTTCTTT.

This clone was observed a handful of times. The J gene is TRBJ1-2, the V gene TRBV19; D gene unclear. Germline V gene lookup returns CDR1 LNHDA and CDR2 SQIVND (reference sequence). V lost 2 bases, J lost 8 bases, and 9 bases lay in between. The CDR3 is made up of 12 amino acids. The CDR3 here is CASSISGLGYTF. The DNA of the CDR3 is TGTGCCAGTAGTATATCTGGGCTCGGCTACACCTTC.

This clone has more than one count but fewer than ten. The chain uses TRBV2 and TRBJ1-4; 10 bases fit TRBD1. V was pared by 7 bases and J by 6 bases, with 5 bases of the junction left unmatched. The CDR3 sequence is 14 residues long. Germline CDR1 and CDR2: SNHLY and FYNNEI. In DNA form, the CDR3 reads TGTGCCAGCAAGCCGGGACAGGGGTATGAAAAACTGTTTTTT. The encoded protein is CASKPGQGYEKLFF.

This clone was counted ten times or more. The chain couples TRBV5-1 to TRBJ2-3; D not certain. V was clipped by 0 bases and J by 6 bases, with 5 bases between them. Germline CDR1 SGHRS, CDR2 YFSETQ. The CDR3 runs 12 residues. CDR3 protein: CASSLDRDTQYF. As DNA, the CDR3 is TGCGCCAGCAGCTTGGACCGGGATACGCAGTATTTT.

The sample holds a few counts of this clone. The chain is built from TRBV10-3 and TRBJ1-5; a possible D gene is TRBD1 (5 bases). The V end lost 0 bases, the J end lost 5 bases, and 11 bases lay between the germline ends. Germline values: CDR1 ENHRY, CDR2 SYGVKD. The CDR3 extends over 15 amino acids. CDR3 loop: CAISESRTGDQPQHF. Written as DNA, the CDR3 is TGTGCCATCAGTGAGTCTCGGACGGGGGATCAGCCCCAGCATTTT.

This clone was picked up a small number of times. The chain combines TRBV29-1 with TRBJ2-1; 13 positions match TRBD2. Germline V gene lookup returns CDR1 SQVTM and CDR2 ANQGSEA. With V trimmed by 4 bases and J by 6 bases, 3 bases remained unmatched. The CDR3 runs to 14 residues. CDR3 bases: TGCAGCGTTGGAGGACTAGCGGGAGCCAATGAGCAGTTCTTC. This translates into CSVGGLAGANEQFF.

This clone was seen a handful of times. The V and J genes are TRBV4-1 and TRBJ2-2; 13 nucleotides match TRBD2. CDR3 length: 18 residues. The junction had 7 bases not matched to a gene; V was cut back by 5 bases and J by 1 base. The germline CDR1 and CDR2 sequences are MGHRA and YSYEKL. The CDR3 region is CASSGWTSGRMNTGELFF. CDR3 DNA: TGCGCCAGCAGCGGCTGGACTAGCGGGAGAATGAACACCGGGGAGCTGTTTTTT.

This clone appeared a few times. The rearrangement joins TRBV18 to TRBJ2-1, with 9 bases fitting TRBD1. The CDR3 is 15 residues long. V gave up 3 bases and J gave up 3 bases; unmatched junction bases: 3. In germline, CDR1 is KGHSH, CDR2 LQKENI. CDR3: CASSPGQGNYNEQFF. The CDR3, as DNA: TGTGCCAGCTCACCGGGACAGGGCAACTACAATGAGCAGTTCTTC.

This clone was counted between two and nine times. The V and J genes are TRBV30 and TRBJ1-1; a possible D gene is TRBD1 (6 bases). The CDR3 sequence is 13 residues long. Trimming removed 0 bases from V and 9 bases from J, with 14 bases in between. CDR1 is GTSNPN, CDR2 SVGIG, per germline (reference sequence). CDR3: CAWSVSQGPKAFF. CDR3 DNA sequence: TGTGCCTGGAGTGTCTCTCAGGGGCCGAAAGCTTTCTTT.

This clone was recorded a few times. The genes are TRBV18 and TRBJ2-3, with D uncertain. The CDR3 covers 14 residues. Trimming removed 5 bases at V and 0 bases at J, with 9 bases between. CDR1 and CDR2 (germline): KGHSH, LQKENI. Here the CDR3 reads CASSSETSTDTQYF. CDR3 bases: TGTGCCAGCTCATCCGAAACTAGCACAGATACGCAGTATTTT.